The 20 T cell receptor beta chains in this list originate from one sample, sequenced in a study of blood T cells in healthy people across ages. A second PCR of about 6 to 11 cycles used a sample-barcoded 5' primer and a J-beta primer mix. TCRdb re-derived calls from the 5' RACE reads in MiXCR, one entry per CDR3 protein. The sample holds approximately 350,000 distinct CDR3 sequences, about half seen once. The sequencing input was blood. The receptors originated from a man in his 60s in good health.

V usage is TRBV4-1 and J usage is TRBJ1-6; 7 bases map to TRBD1. This CDR3 is 15 amino acids long. J gave up 7 bases and V 6 bases, and 9 bases lay outside the gene matches. Germline CDR1 MGHRA, CDR2 YSYEKL. The CDR3 protein is CASSPTTGRNSPLHF. Here the CDR3 DNA reads TGCGCCAGCAGTCCTACGACAGGGCGGAATTCACCCCTCCACTTT.

This chain connects TRBV5-1 to TRBJ2-1, with 12 bases matching TRBD2. The CDR3 length is 15 residues. The junction had 5 bases not matched to a gene; V was cut back by 4 bases and J by 6 bases. Germline V gene data show CDR1 as SGHRS and CDR2 as YFSETQ. The chain's CDR3 is CASSVTSGGFNEQFF. The CDR3 nucleotides read TGCGCCAGCAGCGTGACTAGCGGGGGCTTCAATGAGCAGTTCTTC.

This clonotype was seen a few times. V gene TRBV29-1 combines with J gene TRBJ2-7, with D possibly being TRBD2 (6 bases). Trimming pared 6 bases from V and 2 bases from J, leaving 14 bases between. Germline-derived CDR1 and CDR2 are SQVTM and ANQGSEA. CDR3 length: 13 residues. CDR3 sequence (DNA): TGCAGCGTCTTCGGAGGGAGTACCTACGAGCAGTACTTC. It translates to CSVFGGSTYEQYF.

The V and J genes are TRBV7-6 and TRBJ2-7, with a weak D call TRBD1 (5 bases). Trimming removed 5 bases from V and 7 bases from J, with 15 bases in between. There are 13 residues in the CDR3. The germline CDR1 and CDR2 sequences are SGHVS and FNYEAQ. The CDR3 region is CASSPRTSWEQYF. CDR3 in DNA: TGTGCCAGCAGCCCCCGGACATCTTGGGAGCAGTACTTC. The entire variable domain, with the rest obtained from reference TRBV7-6 and TRBJ2-7, is as follows: GAGVSQSPRYKVTKRGQDVALRCDPISGHVSLYWYRQALGQGPEFLTYFNYEAQQDKSGLPNDRFSAERPEGSISTLTIQRTEQRDSAMYRCASSPRTSWEQYFGPGTRLTVT.

The chain recombines TRBV2 with TRBJ2-4; D is undetermined. Near its end, the DNA agrees better with TRBJ2-7, so the J call may be wrong. Germline assignment: CDR1 SNHLY and CDR2 FYNNEI. The CDR3 sequence is 12 residues long. Written as DNA, the CDR3 is TGTGCCAGCAGAGTCTTGGGCTGCGAGCAGTACTTC. Its translation is CASRVLGCEQYF.

The chain recombines TRBV6-6 with TRBJ2-3, with D unresolved. With 6 bases removed from V and 6 bases from J, the gap between germline ends came to 13 bases. This CDR3 comprises 13 residues. Germline V gives CDR1 MNHNY, CDR2 SVGAGI (reference sequence). The CDR3 is CASSPIGLDTQYF. In nucleotides, the CDR3 is TGTGCCAGCAGCCCAATTGGGCTGGATACGCAGTATTTT.

The V call is TRBV4-3, the J call TRBJ2-1, with TRBD2 matching over 8 bases. With V trimmed by 4 bases and J by 0 bases, 8 bases remained unmatched. This CDR3 comprises 17 residues. CDR1 is LGHNA and CDR2 is YSLEER in the germline V gene. The CDR3 loop reads CASSRGLVRSSYNEQFF. The CDR3 DNA sequence: TGCGCCAGCAGCCGGGGACTAGTAAGGAGCTCCTACAATGAGCAGTTCTTC.

V usage is TRBV24-1 and J usage is TRBJ2-7, with TRBD1 identical over 9 bases. V lost 6 bases to trimming and J lost 3 bases; unmatched junction nucleotides: 8. CDR1 is KGHDR, CDR2 SFDVKD, per germline. This CDR3 has 15 amino acids. The CDR3 region has the DNA TGTGCCACCAGTCCTACGGGGACAGGGTACTACGAGCAGTACTTC. The encoded protein is CATSPTGTGYYEQYF.

In this sample, this clonotype turned up a few times. This rearrangement joins TRBV7-9 to TRBJ1-2, with a tentative D call TRBD1 (5 bases). The ends were cut back, 2 bases at V and 8 bases at J, with 9 bases in the middle. CDR3 length: 12 residues. Germline CDR1 is SEHNR and CDR2 is FQNEAQ (reference sequence). The DNA for the CDR3 is TGTGCCAGCAGCTTAACGGGGGTGGGCTACACCTTC. Its translation: CASSLTGVGYTF. Full variable domain (rest looked up from reference TRBV7-9 and TRBJ1-2): DTGVSQNPRHKITKRGQNVTFRCDPISEHNRLYWYRQTLGQGPEFLTYFQNEAQLEKSRLLSDRFSAERPKGSFSTLEIQRTEQGDSAMYLCASSLTGVGYTFGSGTRLTVV.

This rearrangement joins TRBV29-1 to TRBJ2-3; no clear D. This CDR3 has 11 amino acids. Germline V gene data show CDR1 as SQVTM and CDR2 as ANQGSEA. The germline V and J ends were trimmed by 7 bases and 5 bases, with 10 bases remaining between them. As DNA, the CDR3 is TGCAGCGCTATTCGGGTAGATACGCAGTATTTT. It translates to CSAIRVDTQYF.

The V gene is TRBV27, the J gene TRBJ2-6; 9 bases match TRBD1. The CDR3 runs 18 residues. With V trimmed by 2 bases and J by 0 bases, 5 bases remained unmatched. Germline CDR1 and CDR2: MNHEY and SMNVEV (reference sequence). CDR3 protein: CASSLIQGASSGANVLTF. The CDR3 bases are TGTGCCAGCAGTTTAATACAGGGGGCGAGCTCTGGGGCCAACGTCCTGACTTTC.

CDR3 bases: TGTGCCAGCAGTCCTTACGGTACAGACAACACTGAAGCTTTCTTT. This encodes CASSPYGTDNTEAFF. The chain couples TRBV7-6 to TRBJ1-1; the D is unclear. V lost 6 bases and J 2 bases, leaving 16 bases between the germline ends. The germline CDR1 and CDR2 sequences are SGHVS and FNYEAQ. The CDR3 contains 15 residues.

The V call is TRBV5-1, the J call TRBJ2-3; possible D gene TRBD2, 6 bases. Germline values: CDR1 SGHRS, CDR2 YFSETQ. Trimming shortened V by 4 bases and J by 5 bases, and 17 bases separated the two germline ends. CDR3 length: 15 residues. CDR3 coding DNA: TGCGCCAGCAGCGATGCCAAGCGGGCGGGAGATACGCAGTATTTT. This codes for CASSDAKRAGDTQYF.

This clonotype showed up just once. This CDR3 is CASSLALRGGSETQYF. The CDR3 DNA reads TGTGCCAGCAGCTTAGCGCTGCGGGGGGGCAGCGAGACCCAGTACTTC. The chain employs TRBV7-2 and TRBJ2-5; 9 positions match TRBD2. The CDR3 has 16 residues. Germline-derived CDR1 and CDR2 are SGHTA and FQGNSA. V shed 0 bases and J 5 bases; nucleotides not matched to a gene: 7.

Concerning this clonotype itself: One junction end disagrees with the germline gene, perhaps due to a read error. The V gene is TRBV20-1, the J gene TRBJ2-1; 8 nucleotides agree with TRBD1. Looked up from germline, CDR1 is DFQATT and CDR2 is SNEGSKA (reference sequence). The CDR3 covers 13 residues. In nucleotides, the CDR3 is TGCGGTGCCACCCCGCAGGGGGCCCCGGAGCAGTTCTTC. Protein: CGATPQGAPEQFF.

This clonotype appeared many times. The chain couples TRBV5-1 to TRBJ1-4, with 7 bases that match TRBD1. The CDR3 contains 16 residues. The germline V gene has CDR1 SGHRS and CDR2 YFSETQ. The V gene end was trimmed by 3 bases and the J gene end by 2 bases; junction bases not matched to a gene: 7. The CDR3 nucleotides are TGCGCCAGCAGCTACACAGGGGCGGTGACTAATGAAAAACTGTTTTTT. Residues: CASSYTGAVTNEKLFF.

CDR3 amino acids: CASSLGFSETQYF. CDR3 in DNA: TGTGCCAGCAGCTTGGGGTTTTCAGAGACCCAGTACTTC. The chain couples TRBV11-1 to TRBJ2-5; D is ambiguous. Germline-derived CDR1 and CDR2 are SGHAT and FQDESV (reference sequence). V lost 3 bases to trimming and J lost 4 bases, with 9 bases between them. This CDR3 is 13 amino acids long.

The chain uses TRBV6-6 and TRBJ1-5; D is unclear. Germline assignment: CDR1 MNHNY and CDR2 SVGAGI (reference sequence). V lost 6 bases and J 7 bases, leaving 16 bases between the germline ends. CDR3 length equals 14 residues. CDR3 in DNA: TGTGCCAGCAGCCTACTAGGGTCCCCCCAGCCCCAGCATTTT. Translation: CASSLLGSPQPQHF.

The chain recombines TRBV29-1 with TRBJ1-4; no definite D call. The germline gives CDR1 SQVTM, CDR2 ANQGSEA. The CDR3 loop spans 16 amino acids. Trimming removed 0 bases from V and 4 bases from J, with 15 bases in between. Here the CDR3 DNA reads TGCAGCGTTGAAGATTCTTCGGGCAGATATAATGAAAAACTGTTTTTT. Translating gives CSVEDSSGRYNEKLFF.

The chain has TRBV24-1 and TRBJ2-3; possibly TRBD2 for D (6 bases). Germline assignment: CDR1 KGHDR and CDR2 SFDVKD. Trimming took off 7 bases at V and 5 bases at J, with 18 bases between the two ends. The CDR3 sequence is 15 residues long. DNA for the CDR3: TGTGCCACCAGCTCCCGGGACTCAAGTGGAGATACGCAGTATTTT. The encoded protein is CATSSRDSSGDTQYF.